The TCR beta chain under discussion was sequenced for a study of neoadjuvant anti-PD-1 for oral cavity cancer listed by TCRdb under 2021. At the level of the whole study: Three to four biweekly doses of nivolumab at 3 mg/kg were mostly administered to patients before curative-intent surgical resection. For patients who did not progress, a fourth nivolumab dose was given around day 43, followed by definitive surgical resection on days 50-56. Patients with complete response, partial response or stable disease by RECIST 1.1 were defined as responders, whereas patients with progression were defined as non-responders. There were more than nine patients in the parent correlative cohort, and the response rate was roughly 34%.

For deep sequencing of PBMC libraries, mostly around 480 ng of input genomic DNA was used, and six replicates were run per sample. The immunoSEQ hsTCRbeta kit was used to prepare TCRbeta libraries, following the manufacturer's instructions. The finished libraries were brought together in one pool at 3 to 3.5 nM, which was then read using an Illumina NovaSeq 6000 S4 flow cell. In the paper's pipeline: The immunoSEQ Analyzer was used for raw data preprocessing and quality control. The analysis was limited to productive rearrangements, and each clonotype was defined by a unique CDR3 amino acid sequence. Using the R package tcR, the researchers computed the Gini-Simpson index as their estimate of repertoire clonality. Student's t test was used to compare Gini indices, and Pearson correlation was used to assess associations with tumor size change. TCRdb's version of the immuneACCESS table is confined to in-frame rearrangements and falls short of the full clone set. An unresolved V gene accounts for under half of the shortfall where checked; the remainder is of unknown origin. The DNA gave D and trimming, while V, J and clone size come from that table. This sample comprises tens of thousands of clones, around four fifths of them detected only once. Together, the top ten hold nearly 3.5% of the sample.

The paper's findings and limits, for the study overall: Within PBMCs, T cell clonality (Gini index) was significantly higher in non-responders than responders after neoadjuvant nivolumab. Only a few patients per response group were included in the TCR analyses, and larger cohorts for validation were called for by the authors. Higher pretreatment blood Treg/Th17 ratios correlated with higher pretreatment blood TCRbeta clonality and lower post-treatment tumor TCRbeta clonality.

Note on this clone: The clone's antigen remains unknown. The record has no base qualities; no much larger clone is one base away.

Ends trimmed: V by 7 bases, J by 7 bases; bases unmatched to a gene: 9. The CDR3 numbers 13 residues from cysteine through phenylalanine. The CDR3 DNA has 39 bases and is translated from base 1. CDR1 and CDR2 were assigned from the germline V gene as MNHNS and SASEGT. What this sample's time point label stands for: before neoadjuvant nivolumab. Patients were newly diagnosed with stage II-IVA oral cavity squamous cell carcinoma and had received no prior systemic or radiation treatment. Everyone in the cohort had locally advanced, HPV-negative oral cavity squamous cell carcinoma. No culture maintenance or expansion was done, as the peripheral blood mononuclear cells went straight to analysis. The samples were drawn from a longitudinal correlative study tied to a single-arm phase II trial testing neoadjuvant nivolumab in oral cavity squamous cell carcinoma. Genomic DNA-based TCRbeta sequencing was performed on subject-matched pre- and post-treatment PBMCs and tumors from three responders and three non-responders. Peripheral blood mononuclear cells were collected once before nivolumab treatment and again after treatment, at the time of surgery. Genomic DNA was isolated from PBMCs using the Maxwell RSC DNA from Cells kit.

The sequences come from PBMCs, collected before nivolumab (anti-PD-1) treatment. Rearrangement joined TRBV6-1 to TRBJ2-7; 8 bases in the middle match TRBD1. This clonotype originated in a person between 35 and 79 years old with oral cavity squamous cell carcinoma. The CDR3 corresponds to CASTYTGGTEQYF. The sequence in DNA is TGTGCCAGCACATACACAGGGGGTACGGAGCAGTACTTC.